The 7 T cell receptor beta chains reported below all come from one sample, sequenced in a study of T cells after yellow fever vaccination. MiXCR, run by TCRdb on the 5' RACE reads, gives a single entry per CDR3 protein. Of about 260,000 distinct CDR3 sequences listed, about 3.5% are singletons. Sequences were derived from PBMCs, sampled 15 days after the yellow fever booster vaccination. These receptors were taken from a man aged 18 to 30 who received the YFV17D yellow fever vaccine.

This clonotype was counted many times. The chain has TRBV7-2 and TRBJ2-6; no firm D call. Trimming shortened V by 2 bases and J by 0 bases, and 8 bases separated the two germline ends. In germline, CDR1 is SGHTA, CDR2 FQGNSA. The CDR3 runs to 16 residues. CDR3 nucleotide sequence: TGTGCCAGCAGCTTAAATCCCTACTCTGGGGCCAACGTCCTGACTTTC. Encoded protein: CASSLNPYSGANVLTF.

Many counts were recorded for this clonotype. This chain uses TRBV4-1 with TRBJ2-1, with 8 bases that match TRBD2. Trimming removed 3 bases from V and 2 bases from J; junction bases left unmatched: 0. The CDR3 runs to 14 residues. The germline V gene encodes CDR1 MGHRA and CDR2 YSYEKL. The CDR3 coding sequence is TGCGCCAGCAGCCACGGGGGGGCCTACAATGAGCAGTTCTTC. Protein sequence: CASSHGGAYNEQFF.

This clonotype came up many times. The rearrangement joins TRBV15 to TRBJ1-1; D gene uncertain. Germline lookup yields CDR1 LNHNV and CDR2 YYDKDF (reference sequence). The V gene lost 1 base and the J gene lost 6 bases, with 9 bases spanning the gap. The CDR3 runs 13 residues. The CDR3 protein is CATSRARVAEAFF. Written as DNA, the CDR3 is TGTGCCACCAGCAGAGCCCGGGTCGCTGAAGCTTTCTTT.

This clonotype was picked up many times. The rearrangement uses TRBV12-3 or TRBV12-4 and TRBJ2-5; TRBD1 might be the D (6 bases). Trimming took 6 bases from V and 5 from J, leaving 19 bases between them. The CDR3 contains 15 residues. CDR3 bases: TGTGCCAGCAGCAACTCTCTACAGGGAGTGGAGACCCAGTACTTC. Translating it yields CASSNSLQGVETQYF.

There are many counts of this clonotype. The chain carries TRBV5-1 and TRBJ1-5; a weak D match, TRBD1 (6 bases). This CDR3 contains 15 residues. Trimming removed 4 bases from V and 0 bases from J, with 11 bases in between. Germline CDR1 and CDR2: SGHRS and YFSETQ. The CDR3 DNA follows: TGCGCCAGCAGCCCCGGACAGTATAGCAATCAGCCCCAGCATTTT. This encodes CASSPGQYSNQPQHF.

This clonotype has a count of ten or more. V usage is TRBV7-8 and J usage is TRBJ1-1; no definite D call. CDR3 length: 14 amino acids. V was shortened by 1 base and J by 1 base, with 7 bases between the two germline ends. CDR1 is SGHVS and CDR2 is FQNEAQ in the germline V gene. The CDR3 DNA sequence: TGTGCCAGCAGCTTAGACACGAAGAACACTGAAGCTTTCTTT. This gives the protein CASSLDTKNTEAFF.

This clonotype was counted ten times or more. The chain carries TRBV12-3 or TRBV12-4 and TRBJ1-1; TRBD1 might be the D (5 bases). The V end was cut by 8 bases, the J end by 1 base, with 11 bases between. There are 13 residues in the CDR3. The chain's CDR3 is CASGLQENTEAFF. CDR3 nucleotide sequence: TGTGCCAGCGGCTTACAGGAGAACACTGAAGCTTTCTTT.